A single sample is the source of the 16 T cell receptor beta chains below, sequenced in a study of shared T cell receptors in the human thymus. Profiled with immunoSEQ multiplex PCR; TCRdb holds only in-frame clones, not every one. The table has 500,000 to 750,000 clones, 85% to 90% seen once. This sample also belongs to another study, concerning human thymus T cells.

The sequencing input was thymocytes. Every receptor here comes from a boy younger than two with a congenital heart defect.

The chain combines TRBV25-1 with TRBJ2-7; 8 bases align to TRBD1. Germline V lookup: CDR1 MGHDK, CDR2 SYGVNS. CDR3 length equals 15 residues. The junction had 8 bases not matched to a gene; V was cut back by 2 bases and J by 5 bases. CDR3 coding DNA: TGTGCCAGCAGTGAACAGGGGGCTGTTTCGAACGAGCAGTACTTC. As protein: CASSEQGAVSNEQYF.

The DNA for the CDR3 is TGTGCCAGCAGCCACAGGGCAGGGGGCATTATGGCTAACTATGGCTACACCTTC. Amino acids: CASSHRAGGIMANYGYTF. The chain combines TRBV7-2 with TRBJ1-2, with 8 nucleotides matching TRBD1. V gave up 5 bases and J gave up 0 bases; unmatched junction bases: 14. Germline V CDR1 and CDR2: SGHTA, FQGNSA. There are 18 residues in the CDR3.

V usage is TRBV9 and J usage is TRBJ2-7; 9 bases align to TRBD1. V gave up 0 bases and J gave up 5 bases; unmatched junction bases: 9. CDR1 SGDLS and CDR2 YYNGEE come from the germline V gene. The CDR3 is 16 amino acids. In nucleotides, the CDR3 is TGTGCCAGCAGCGTAGAGGGCTGGACAGGGGAGGACGAGCAGTACTTC. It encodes CASSVEGWTGEDEQYF.

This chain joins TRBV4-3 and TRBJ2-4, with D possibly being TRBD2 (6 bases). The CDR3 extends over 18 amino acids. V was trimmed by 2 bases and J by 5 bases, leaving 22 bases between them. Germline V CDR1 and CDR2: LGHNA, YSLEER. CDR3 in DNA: TGCGCCAGCAGCCAAACCTCCCCTTTGGGGCGGAGGGAAAACATTCAGTACTTC. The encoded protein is CASSQTSPLGRRENIQYF.

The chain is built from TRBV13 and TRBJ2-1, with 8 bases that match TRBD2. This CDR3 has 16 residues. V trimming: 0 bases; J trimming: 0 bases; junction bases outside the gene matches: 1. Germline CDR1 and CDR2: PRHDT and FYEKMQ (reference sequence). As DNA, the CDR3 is TGTGCCAGCAGCTTAGGCCTAGCGGGCTCCTACAATGAGCAGTTCTTC. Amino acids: CASSLGLAGSYNEQFF. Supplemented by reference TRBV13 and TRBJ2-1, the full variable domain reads AAGVIQSPRHLIKEKRETATLKCYPIPRHDTVYWYQQGPGQDPQFLISFYEKMQSDKGSIPDRFSAQQFSDYHSELNMSSLELGDSALYFCASSLGLAGSYNEQFFGPGTRLTVL.

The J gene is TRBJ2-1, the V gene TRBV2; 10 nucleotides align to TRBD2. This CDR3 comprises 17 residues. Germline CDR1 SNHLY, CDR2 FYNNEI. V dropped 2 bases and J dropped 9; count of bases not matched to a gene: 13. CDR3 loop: CASSETVKTSGRGEQFF. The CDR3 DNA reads TGTGCCAGCAGTGAAACAGTTAAGACTAGCGGGCGGGGTGAGCAGTTCTTC.

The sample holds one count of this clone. CDR3 nucleotides: TGCGCCAGCAGTGAGTCGGAGGGATGGCAAGAGACCCAGTACTTC. Translating it yields CASSESEGWQETQYF. The V gene is TRBV10-1, the J gene TRBJ2-5, with a tentative D call TRBD2 (6 bases). V gave up 0 bases and J gave up 2 bases, with 10 bases separating them. The CDR3 totals 15 residues. Germline V gene sequence: CDR1 WNHNN, CDR2 SYGVQD (reference sequence).

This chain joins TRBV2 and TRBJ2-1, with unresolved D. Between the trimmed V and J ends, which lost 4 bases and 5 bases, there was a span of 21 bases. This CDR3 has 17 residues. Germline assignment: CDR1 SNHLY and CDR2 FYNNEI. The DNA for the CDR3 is TGTGCCAGCAGTGTTTCTGAGTTCGCCCTCCTCCACAATGAGCAGTTCTTC. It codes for CASSVSEFALLHNEQFF.

The CDR3 region is CASRLGGSVEEQYF. The CDR3 DNA reads as TGTGCCAGCAGACTAGGGGGCAGCGTCGAGGAGCAGTACTTC. The gene calls are TRBV7-9 and TRBJ2-7; 7 positions agree with TRBD1. Germline V gene lookup returns CDR1 SEHNR and CDR2 FQNEAQ (reference sequence). This CDR3 is 14 amino acids long. Trimming at V came to 6 bases and at J to 7 bases, leaving 12 bases not matched to a gene.

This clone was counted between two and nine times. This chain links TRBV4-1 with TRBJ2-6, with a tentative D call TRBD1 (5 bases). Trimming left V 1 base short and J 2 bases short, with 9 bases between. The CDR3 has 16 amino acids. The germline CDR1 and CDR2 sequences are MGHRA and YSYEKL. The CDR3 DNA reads TGCGCCAGCAGCCAAGGCAGGGAAACTGGGGCCAACGTCCTGACTTTC. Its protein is CASSQGRETGANVLTF.

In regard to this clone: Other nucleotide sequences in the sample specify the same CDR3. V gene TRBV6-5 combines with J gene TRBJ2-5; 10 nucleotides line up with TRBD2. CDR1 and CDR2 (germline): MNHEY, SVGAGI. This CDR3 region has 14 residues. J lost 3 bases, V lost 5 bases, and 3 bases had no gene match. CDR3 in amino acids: CASSPGLAEETQYF. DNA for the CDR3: TGTGCCAGCAGTCCAGGACTAGCGGAAGAGACCCAGTACTTC.

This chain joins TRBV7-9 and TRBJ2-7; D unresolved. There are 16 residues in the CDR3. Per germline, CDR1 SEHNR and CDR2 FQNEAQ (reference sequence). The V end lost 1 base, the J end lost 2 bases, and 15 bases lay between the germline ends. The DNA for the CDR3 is TGTGCCAGCAGCTTAGGTTACCAGGCGAAAACCTACGAGCAGTACTTC. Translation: CASSLGYQAKTYEQYF. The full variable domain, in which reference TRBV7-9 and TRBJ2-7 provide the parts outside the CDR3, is DTGVSQNPRHKITKRGQNVTFRCDPISEHNRLYWYRQTLGQGPEFLTYFQNEAQLEKSRLLSDRFSAERPKGSFSTLEIQRTEQGDSAMYLCASSLGYQAKTYEQYFGPGTRLTVT.

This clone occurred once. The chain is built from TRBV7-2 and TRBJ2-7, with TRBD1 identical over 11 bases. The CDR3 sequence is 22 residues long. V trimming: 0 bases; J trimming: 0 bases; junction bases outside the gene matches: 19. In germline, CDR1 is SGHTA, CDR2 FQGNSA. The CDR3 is CASSLAGAPGQGVRGNSYEQYF. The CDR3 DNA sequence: TGTGCCAGCAGCTTAGCGGGGGCCCCGGGACAGGGGGTTCGGGGGAACTCCTACGAGCAGTACTTC.

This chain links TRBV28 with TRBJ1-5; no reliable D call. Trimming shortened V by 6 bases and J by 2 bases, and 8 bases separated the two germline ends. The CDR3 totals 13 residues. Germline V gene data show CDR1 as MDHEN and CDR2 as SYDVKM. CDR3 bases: TGTGCCAGCAGAGTGGAGGGCAATCAGCCCCAGCATTTT. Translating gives CASRVEGNQPQHF.

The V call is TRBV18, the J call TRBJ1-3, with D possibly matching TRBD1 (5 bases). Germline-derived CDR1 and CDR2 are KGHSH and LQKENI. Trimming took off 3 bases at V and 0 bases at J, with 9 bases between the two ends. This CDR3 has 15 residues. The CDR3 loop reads CASSPTTGSGNTIYF. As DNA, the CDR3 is TGTGCCAGCTCACCGACCACAGGCTCTGGAAACACCATATATTTT.

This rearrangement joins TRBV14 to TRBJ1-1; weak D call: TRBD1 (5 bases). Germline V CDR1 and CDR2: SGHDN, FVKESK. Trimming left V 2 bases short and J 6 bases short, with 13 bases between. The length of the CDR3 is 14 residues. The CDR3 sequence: CASSQIDSLAEAFF. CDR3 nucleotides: TGTGCCAGCAGCCAAATCGACAGTTTAGCTGAAGCTTTCTTT.